These 6 T cell receptor beta chains were all obtained from the same sample, sequenced in a study of blood T cell repertoires in COVID-19. Assay used: immunoSEQ multiplex PCR; TCRdb lists only in-frame clones, some missing. The profile covers about 270,000 clones, with 86% appearing a single time and around 1.7% taken by the ten largest. Sequenced input: peripheral blood. These TCRs come from a woman in her sixties who had recovered from COVID-19.

The J gene is TRBJ1-5, the V gene TRBV5-6; D is unclear. Germline V gene lookup returns CDR1 SGHDT and CDR2 YYEEEE. The CDR3 consists of 14 residues. Trimming removed 1 base at V and 4 bases at J, with 9 bases between. The CDR3 DNA reads as TGTGCCAGCAGCTTGTGGGAGCTAAATCAGCCCCAGCATTTT. It yields the protein CASSLWELNQPQHF.

The chain joins TRBV11-1 to TRBJ2-1; TRBD2 might be the D (5 bases). Germline CDR1 is SGHAT and CDR2 is FQDESV (reference sequence). V lost 7 bases and J lost 8, with 15 bases in between. The length of the CDR3 is 13 residues. The CDR3 DNA reads as TGTGCCAGCACCACTTCCGGGCGGGATGAGCAGTTCTTC. This encodes CASTTSGRDEQFF.

The rearrangement links TRBV6-4 to TRBJ1-5; D unresolved. The CDR3 has 17 amino acids. CDR1 is MRHNA, CDR2 SNTAGT, per germline. The ends were cut back, 0 bases at V and 0 bases at J, with 12 bases in the middle. In DNA, the CDR3 is TGTGCCAGCAGTGACTCTGGCTTCGCCCATAGCAATCAGCCCCAGCATTTT. Translation gives CASSDSGFAHSNQPQHF.

This chain connects TRBV7-6 to TRBJ1-6; the D is unclear. The CDR3 totals 16 residues. Germline CDR1 is SGHVS and CDR2 is FNYEAQ. Trimming cost V 1 base and J 6 bases, with 13 bases left between them. The CDR3 region has the DNA TGTGCCAGCAGCTTAGAAGCCAGCCCGGGTAATTCACCCCTCCACTTT. It is translated as CASSLEASPGNSPLHF.

This chain connects TRBV4-2 to TRBJ1-6; TRBD1 is a possible D gene (5 bases). CDR1 and CDR2 (germline): LGHNA, YNFKEQ. The V gene lost 6 bases and the J gene lost 7 bases, with 13 bases spanning the gap. There are 14 residues in the CDR3. CDR3 protein: CASRRGGSNSPLHF. As DNA, the CDR3 is TGTGCCAGCAGGAGGGGAGGGTCGAATTCACCCCTCCACTTT.

This clone has a single count. The chain employs TRBV9 and TRBJ1-6; 10 positions match TRBD1. Germline values: CDR1 SGDLS, CDR2 YYNGEE. The CDR3 contains 15 residues. V gave up 4 bases and J gave up 9 bases; unmatched junction bases: 7. The DNA of the CDR3 is TGTGCCAGCAGCCAAAGCGGGACAGGGGTTTCACCCCTCCACTTT. Translated: CASSQSGTGVSPLHF.